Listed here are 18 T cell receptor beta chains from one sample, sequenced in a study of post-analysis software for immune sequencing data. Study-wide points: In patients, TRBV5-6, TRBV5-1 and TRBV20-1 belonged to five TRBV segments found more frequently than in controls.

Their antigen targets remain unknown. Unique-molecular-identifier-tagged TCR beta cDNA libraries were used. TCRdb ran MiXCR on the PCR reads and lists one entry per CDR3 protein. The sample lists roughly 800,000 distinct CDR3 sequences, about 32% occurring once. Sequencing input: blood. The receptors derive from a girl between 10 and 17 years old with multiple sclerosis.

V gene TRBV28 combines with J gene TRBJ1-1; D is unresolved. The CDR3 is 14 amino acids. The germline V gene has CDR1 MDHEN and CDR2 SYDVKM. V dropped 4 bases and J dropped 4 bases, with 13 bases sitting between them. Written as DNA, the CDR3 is TGTGCCAGCAGTTCCCTGGGTGGATTCACTGAAGCTTTCTTT. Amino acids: CASSSLGGFTEAFF.

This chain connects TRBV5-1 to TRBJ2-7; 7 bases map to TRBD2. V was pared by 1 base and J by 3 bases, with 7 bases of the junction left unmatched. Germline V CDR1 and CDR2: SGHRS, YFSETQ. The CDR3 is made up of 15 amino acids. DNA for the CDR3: TGCGCCAGCAGCTTGATTGGCGGGAGTATCTACGAGCAGTACTTC. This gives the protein CASSLIGGSIYEQYF.

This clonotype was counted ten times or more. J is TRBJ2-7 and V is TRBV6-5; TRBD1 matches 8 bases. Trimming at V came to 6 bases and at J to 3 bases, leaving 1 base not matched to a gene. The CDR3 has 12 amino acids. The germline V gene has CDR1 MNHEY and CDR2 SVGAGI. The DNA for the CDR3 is TGTGCCAGCAGAGGGACAGGCTACGAGCAGTACTTC. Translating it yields CASRGTGYEQYF.

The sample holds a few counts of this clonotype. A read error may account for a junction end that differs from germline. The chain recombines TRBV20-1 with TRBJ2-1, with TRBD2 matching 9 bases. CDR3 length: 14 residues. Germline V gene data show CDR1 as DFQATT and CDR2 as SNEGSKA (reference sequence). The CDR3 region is CSARGTSLTNEQFF. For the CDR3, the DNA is TGCAGTGCCAGAGGGACTAGCTTAACCAATGAGCAGTTCTTC.

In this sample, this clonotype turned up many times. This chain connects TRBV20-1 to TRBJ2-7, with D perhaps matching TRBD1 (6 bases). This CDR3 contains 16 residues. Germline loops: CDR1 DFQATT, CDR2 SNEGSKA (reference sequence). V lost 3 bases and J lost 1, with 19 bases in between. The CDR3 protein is CSARGARGQRSYEQYF. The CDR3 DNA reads TGCAGTGCTAGGGGGGCGAGGGGTCAAAGGTCCTACGAGCAGTACTTC.

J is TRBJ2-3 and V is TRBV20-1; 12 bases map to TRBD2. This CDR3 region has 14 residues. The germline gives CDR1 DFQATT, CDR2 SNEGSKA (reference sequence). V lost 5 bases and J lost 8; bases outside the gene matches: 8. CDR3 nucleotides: TGCAGTGCTTCGACTAGCGGGAGTTTCGGTACGCAGTATTTT. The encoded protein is CSASTSGSFGTQYF.

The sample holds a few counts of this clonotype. The CDR3 sequence: CSALKPRYGANEQFF. CDR3 in DNA: TGCAGTGCCCTCAAGCCCCGATATGGGGCTAATGAGCAGTTCTTC. The chain employs TRBV20-1 and TRBJ2-1, with D possibly being TRBD1 (5 bases). The V and J ends lost 6 bases and 7 bases respectively, with 22 bases between them. CDR1 DFQATT and CDR2 SNEGSKA come from the germline V gene (reference sequence). The CDR3 contains 15 residues.

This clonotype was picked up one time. In DNA, the CDR3 is TGCAGTGCTAAGCTAGCGGGAGGGCGGGGGAATGAGCAGTACTTC. Translated, it gives CSAKLAGGRGNEQYF. The chain uses TRBV20-1 and TRBJ2-7, with 12 positions matching TRBD2. V shed 4 bases, J shed 7 bases, and the junction held 11 bases outside the gene matches. The CDR3 consists of 15 residues. Germline V gene lookup returns CDR1 DFQATT and CDR2 SNEGSKA (reference sequence).

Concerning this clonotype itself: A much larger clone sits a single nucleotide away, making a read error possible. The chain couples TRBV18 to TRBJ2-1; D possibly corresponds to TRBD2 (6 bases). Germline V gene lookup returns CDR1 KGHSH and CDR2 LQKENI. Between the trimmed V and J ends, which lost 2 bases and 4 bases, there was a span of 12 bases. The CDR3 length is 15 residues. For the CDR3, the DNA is TGTGCCAGCTCACCAACTAGCAGGAGATACAATGAGCAGTTCTTC. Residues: CASSPTSRRYNEQFF.

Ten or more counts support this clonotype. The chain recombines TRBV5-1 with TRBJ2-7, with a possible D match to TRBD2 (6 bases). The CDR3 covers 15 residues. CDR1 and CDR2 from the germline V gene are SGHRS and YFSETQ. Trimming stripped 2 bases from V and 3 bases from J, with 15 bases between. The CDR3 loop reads CASSLAGPDIYEQYF. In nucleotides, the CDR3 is TGCGCCAGCAGCTTAGCGGGCCCCGACATCTACGAGCAGTACTTC.

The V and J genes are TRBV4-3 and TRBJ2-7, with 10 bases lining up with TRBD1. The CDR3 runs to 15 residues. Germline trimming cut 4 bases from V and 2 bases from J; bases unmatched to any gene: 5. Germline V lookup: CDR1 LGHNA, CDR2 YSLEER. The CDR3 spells CASSLRQGAPYEQYF. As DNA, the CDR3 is TGCGCCAGCAGCCTAAGACAGGGGGCACCCTACGAGCAGTACTTC.

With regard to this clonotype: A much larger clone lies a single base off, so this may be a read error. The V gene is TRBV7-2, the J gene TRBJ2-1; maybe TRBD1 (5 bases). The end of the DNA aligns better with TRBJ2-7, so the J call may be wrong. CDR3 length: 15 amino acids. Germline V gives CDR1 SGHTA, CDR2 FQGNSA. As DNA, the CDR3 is TGTGCCAGCAGCTTAGGGAAGGGGCGCTTGGACGAGCAGTACTTC. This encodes CASSLGKGRLDEQYF.

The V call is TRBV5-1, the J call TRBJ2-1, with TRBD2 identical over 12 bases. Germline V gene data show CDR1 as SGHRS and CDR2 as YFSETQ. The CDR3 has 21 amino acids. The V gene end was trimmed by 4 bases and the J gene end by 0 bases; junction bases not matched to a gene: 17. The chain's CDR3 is CASSKTGTGTSGRSSYNEQFF. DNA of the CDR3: TGCGCCAGCAGCAAAACGGGGACGGGGACTAGCGGGCGCAGCTCCTACAATGAGCAGTTCTTC.

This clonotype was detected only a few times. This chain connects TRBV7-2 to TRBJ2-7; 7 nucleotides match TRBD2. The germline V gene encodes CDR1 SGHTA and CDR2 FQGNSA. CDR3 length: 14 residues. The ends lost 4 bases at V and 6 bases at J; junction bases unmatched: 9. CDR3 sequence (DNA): TGTGCCAGCAGCTCGCGGACTAGTGAGGGCGAGCAGTACTTC. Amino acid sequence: CASSSRTSEGEQYF. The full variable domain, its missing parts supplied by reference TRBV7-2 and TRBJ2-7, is GAGVSQSPSNKVTEKGKDVELRCDPISGHTALYWYRQSLGQGLEFLIYFQGNSAPDKSGLPSDRFSAERTGGSVSTLTIQRTQQEDSAVYLCASSSRTSEGEQYFGPGTRLTVT.

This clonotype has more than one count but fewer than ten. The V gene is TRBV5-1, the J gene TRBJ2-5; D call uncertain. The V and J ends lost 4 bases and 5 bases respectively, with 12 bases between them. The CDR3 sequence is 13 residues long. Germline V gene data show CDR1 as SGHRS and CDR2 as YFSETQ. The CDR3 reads CASSPPQTETQYF. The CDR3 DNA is TGCGCCAGCAGCCCCCCACAGACGGAGACCCAGTACTTC.

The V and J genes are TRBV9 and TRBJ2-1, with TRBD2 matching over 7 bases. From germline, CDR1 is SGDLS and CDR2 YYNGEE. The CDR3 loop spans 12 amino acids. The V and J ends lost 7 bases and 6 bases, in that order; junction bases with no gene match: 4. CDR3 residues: CASGSGTNEQFF. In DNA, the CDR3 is TGTGCCAGCGGCAGCGGGACCAATGAGCAGTTCTTC.

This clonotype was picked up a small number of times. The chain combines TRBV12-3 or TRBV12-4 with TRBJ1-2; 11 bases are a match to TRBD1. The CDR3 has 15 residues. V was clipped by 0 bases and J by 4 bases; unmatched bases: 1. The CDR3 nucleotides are TGTGCCAGCAGTTTAGCCGGGACAGGGGGCTATGGCTACACCTTC. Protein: CASSLAGTGGYGYTF.

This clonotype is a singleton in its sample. CDR3 region: CSATVGVLKGPNGYTF. The CDR3 region has the DNA TGCAGTGCCACGGTTGGGGTTTTGAAGGGCCCAAATGGCTACACCTTC. V and J are TRBV20-1 and TRBJ1-2, with no clear D. In germline, CDR1 is DFQATT, CDR2 SNEGSKA (reference sequence). V lost 6 bases to trimming and J lost 6 bases, with 26 bases between them. The CDR3 spans 16 residues.